A selection of T cell receptor beta chains follows, all from one sample in a study of shared clonotypes between healthy human individuals. The assay was immunoSEQ multiplex PCR, and TCRdb's table has in-frame clones only and misses some. The repertoire has 950,000 to 1,100,000 clones, roughly 80% of them found once; the top ten carry approximately 1.5%. Sequencing input: memory CD4+ T cells sorted from blood. The receptors come from a man between 18 and 35 years old in good health. CDR3s include the opening cysteine and the closing phenylalanine or tryptophan. A D gene is named only where the DNA matches it firmly. A row's size may be missing; if present it is once, few, many or a size class.

v_call	j_call	clone_size	d_call	cdr3_aa	cdr3_nt
TRBV18	TRBJ1-5	.	TRBD1	CASSPGTGVQPQHF	TGTGCCAGCTCACCCGGGACAGGGGTACAGCCCCAGCATTTT
TRBV27	TRBJ2-1	.	.	CASSLWDTNEQFF	TGTGCCAGCAGTCTCTGGGACACAAATGAGCAGTTCTTC
TRBV5-1	TRBJ1-4	.	.	CASSESMGGGKLFF	TGCGCCAGCAGCGAGTCTATGGGGGGCGGAAAACTGTTTTTT
TRBV9	TRBJ1-3	.	.	CASSPRTGAGNTIYF	TGTGCCAGCAGCCCACGAACCGGGGCTGGAAACACCATATATTTT
TRBV11-3	TRBJ1-1	many	.	CASSLQGGNTEAFF	TGTGCCAGCAGCTTACAGGGCGGAAACACTGAAGCTTTCTTT
TRBV7-7	TRBJ1-1	few	.	CASSFQENTEAFF	TGTGCTAGCAGCTTCCAGGAGAACACTGAAGCTTTCTTT
TRBV11-2	TRBJ1-5	.	.	CASSPGGDQPQHF	TGTGCCAGCAGCCCGGGGGGAGATCAGCCCCAGCATTTT
TRBV7-9	TRBJ1-1	.	.	CASRLQGGKTEAFF	TGTGCCAGCAGGTTACAGGGCGGGAAGACTGAAGCTTTCTTT
TRBV4-1	TRBJ2-4	once	.	CASSHGGAAQRIQYF	TGCGCCAGCAGCCATGGGGGGGCCGCCCAAAGGATTCAGTACTTC
TRBV11-2	TRBJ1-2	.	.	CASSLVSGQGYGYTF	TGTGCCAGCAGCTTAGTTAGCGGGCAGGGCTATGGCTACACCTTC
TRBV5-8	TRBJ2-1	.	.	CASSAGGGTDMDEQFF	TGTGCCAGCAGCGCGGGTGGGGGGACTGACATGGATGAGCAGTTCTTC
TRBV5-6	TRBJ2-1	.	.	CASSIFLGGNEQFF	TGTGCCAGCAGCATTTTTTTGGGTGGCAATGAGCAGTTCTTC
TRBV11-2	TRBJ2-7	.	.	CASSLAPLAQVAYEQYF	TGTGCCAGCAGCTTAGCCCCACTAGCTCAAGTTGCCTACGAGCAGTACTTC
TRBV5-4	TRBJ2-2	.	.	CASSLDVFGVSTGELFF	TGTGCCAGCAGCCTGGATGTCTTTGGGGTCTCGACCGGGGAGCTGTTTTTT
TRBV5-1	TRBJ2-7	.	TRBD2	CASSLNIAGGEQYF	TGCGCCAGCAGCTTAAACATCGCCGGGGGGGAGCAGTACTTC
TRBV6-1	TRBJ2-7	.	.	CASNPAGLYEQYF	TGTGCCAGCAACCCAGCAGGCCTCTACGAGCAGTACTTC
TRBV18	TRBJ1-6	.	.	CASSTGVYNSPLHF	TGTGCCAGCTCAACCGGCGTCTATAATTCACCCCTCCACTTT
TRBV4-3	TRBJ2-1	.	TRBD2	CASSRAVAGGAYNEQFF	TGCGCCAGCAGCCGGGCGGTAGCGGGAGGGGCCTACAATGAGCAGTTCTTC
TRBV5-4	TRBJ2-7	.	TRBD1	CASSYKGQGGDEQYF	TGTGCCAGCAGCTATAAGGGACAGGGAGGCGACGAGCAGTACTTC
TRBV5-1	TRBJ2-1	.	.	CASSSGGVYNEQFF	TGCGCCAGCAGCTCGGGCGGGGTCTACAATGAGCAGTTCTTC
TRBV20-1	TRBJ2-1	.	.	CSVARLQGQFF	TGCAGTGTCGCCCGACTACAAGGGCAGTTCTTC
TRBV5-4	TRBJ1-1	.	.	CASSLAGHLNTEAFF	TGTGCCAGCAGCTTGGCCGGGCACCTGAACACTGAAGCTTTCTTT